This T cell receptor (beta chain) stems from a study of blood T cells in healthy people across ages. Study-wide points: Measured against age, TCR beta diversity per million T cells decreased in a roughly linear manner. The study could not conclusively compare naive and antigen-experienced cells, given its unsorted PBMCs. Aged donors had fewer naive CD4+ cells and lower diversity than long-lived donors.

This clonotype was found a few times. Its antigen is as yet unknown. Next came a second PCR, run for about 7 to 12 cycles, which used a sample-barcoded 5' primer along with a J-beta primer mix. A single record per CDR3 protein comes from TCRdb applying MiXCR to the 5' RACE reads. In the table there are roughly 1,100,000 distinct CDR3 sequences, 25% of which are singletons. The CDR3 is made up of 18 amino acids. The germline V gene has CDR1 SEHNR and CDR2 FQNEAQ (reference sequence). Trimming stripped 1 base from V and 2 bases from J, with 18 bases between. These same data were also listed under a study on T cells of mothers and their children. That publication notes: Slightly, though not significantly, more overlap was seen in related than in unrelated mother-child pairs.

V is TRBV7-9 and J is TRBJ1-3; D may be TRBD1 (5 bases). Material for sequencing was blood. The receptor comes from a girl aged 2 to 9 in good health. CDR3 sequence (DNA): TGTGCCAGCAGCTTAGGGGGCTGGTCGGGGGAGACTGGAAACACCATATATTTT. Protein: CASSLGGWSGETGNTIYF.